These 15 T cell receptor beta chains were sequenced from one sample in a study of T-cell reconstitution after alpha-beta-depleted transplantation in children. Unique molecular identifiers were incorporated into the prepared TCRbeta library. TCRdb re-analysed the PCR reads in MiXCR, keeping a single row per CDR3 protein. The sample includes fewer than 120,000 distinct CDR3 sequences, around 10% of them seen just once. The sequencing here drew on PBMCs from the stem cell graft donor, taken from the stem cell graft. The source is a human donor who donated a stem cell graft to a child with acute lymphoblastic leukemia.

The CDR3 spells CASSRGVTQATQYF. The CDR3 DNA is TGTGCCAGCAGCAGGGGGGTGACCCAGGCGACCCAGTACTTC. This chain links TRBV21-1 with TRBJ2-5; the D call TRBD1 from the table was never checked on the DNA. TRBV21-1 is reported as a pseudogene. The CDR3 is made up of 14 amino acids.

This clonotype was seen at least ten times. CDR3: CASSHRGTEAFF. Here the CDR3 DNA reads TGTGCCAGCAGTCACAGGGGAACTGAAGCTTTCTTT. The J gene is TRBJ1-1, the V gene TRBV27; 7 bases align to TRBD1. The V segment lost 5 bases and the J segment 5 bases; nucleotides outside the gene matches: 2. CDR3 length: 12 residues. Germline CDR1 is MNHEY and CDR2 is SMNVEV (reference sequence).

Ten or more counts support this clonotype. The rearrangement links TRBV19 to TRBJ1-2; TRBD1 matches at 12 bases. This CDR3 is 14 amino acids long. Germline CDR1 and CDR2: LNHDA and SQIVND (reference sequence). V was pared by 3 bases and J by 6 bases, with 2 bases of the junction left unmatched. The CDR3 sequence is CASSIGTGGHGYTF. The CDR3 DNA reads TGTGCCAGTAGTATCGGGACAGGGGGCCATGGCTACACCTTC.

This clonotype was observed at least ten times. The chain links TRBV24-1 to TRBJ2-2, with 9 bases that match TRBD2. The germline gives CDR1 KGHDR, CDR2 SFDVKD. The CDR3 is 16 amino acids. V shed 9 bases and J 6 bases; nucleotides not matched to a gene: 13. CDR3 sequence (DNA): TGTGCCACCTGCGCTGCGGGAGGGCCGCGATCCGGGGAGCTGTTTTTT. Encoded protein: CATCAAGGPRSGELFF.

In its sample, this clonotype was seen many times. The chain joins TRBV7-2 to TRBJ2-3; 8 nucleotides agree with TRBD2. CDR3 length equals 12 residues. V trimming: 0 bases; J trimming: 10 bases; junction bases outside the gene matches: 0. CDR1 SGHTA and CDR2 FQGNSA come from the germline V gene. The CDR3 spells CASSLASGAQYF. In DNA form, the CDR3 reads TGTGCCAGCAGCTTAGCTAGCGGGGCGCAGTATTTT.

This clonotype was recorded many times. The J gene is TRBJ1-5, the V gene TRBV12-3 or TRBV12-4, with D possibly TRBD1 on 6 matching bases. The CDR3 length is 15 residues. Trimming took off 4 bases at V and 2 bases at J, with 12 bases between the two ends. DNA for the CDR3: TGTGCCAGCAGTTCGAGGACAGCTCGCAATCAGCCCCAGCATTTT. Encoded protein: CASSSRTARNQPQHF.

The J gene is TRBJ2-1, the V gene TRBV12-3 or TRBV12-4; 7 nucleotides align to TRBD2. J was trimmed by 5 bases and V by 5 bases; bases with no gene match: 15. CDR3 length: 17 amino acids. The CDR3: CASSPGLAERFDNEQFF. CDR3 nucleotide sequence: TGTGCCAGCAGTCCAGGCCTAGCGGAGCGCTTCGACAATGAGCAGTTCTTC.

This clonotype has a count of ten or more. J is TRBJ2-4 and V is TRBV12-3 or TRBV12-4, with a weak D call TRBD1 (6 bases). The CDR3 sequence is 13 residues long. Deletions cut 3 bases from V and 8 bases from J, with 11 bases between. This CDR3 is CASSLRQEDIQYF. The CDR3 DNA sequence: TGTGCCAGCAGTTTGAGACAGGAGGACATTCAGTACTTC.

At least ten counts were recorded for this clonotype. The chain carries TRBV19 and TRBJ1-2, with D perhaps matching TRBD1 (6 bases). The CDR3 consists of 13 residues. V was cut by 3 bases and J by 7 bases, with 12 bases left in between. Germline CDR1 is LNHDA and CDR2 is SQIVND (reference sequence). The CDR3, as DNA: TGTGCCAGTAGTATCCCAGGGGATCCTGGCTACACCTTC. Its protein is CASSIPGDPGYTF.

As concerns this clonotype: Being one base from a much bigger clone, this may be a read error. This sequence joins TRBV7-8 and TRBJ2-2; possible D gene TRBD1, 5 bases. This CDR3 has 16 amino acids. Germline V gene lookup returns CDR1 SGHVS and CDR2 FQNEAQ. V dropped 2 bases and J dropped 0 bases, with 10 bases sitting between them. The CDR3 DNA sequence: TGTGCCAGCAGCTTACGGTCAGGGCCGAACACCGGGGAGCTGTTTTTT. This gives the protein CASSLRSGPNTGELFF. Full variable domain (rest looked up from reference TRBV7-8 and TRBJ2-2): GAGVSQSPRYKVAKRGQDVALRCDPISGHVSLFWYQQALGQGPEFLTYFQNEAQLDKSGLPSDRFFAERPEGSVSTLKIQRTQQEDSAVYLCASSLRSGPNTGELFFGEGSRLTVL.

This clonotype was detected many times. The chain uses TRBV5-5 and TRBJ2-1, with 7 bases lining up with TRBD1. CDR3 length: 14 amino acids. Germline V CDR1 and CDR2: SGHKS, YYEKEE (reference sequence). Losses at the gene ends were 1 base for V and 5 bases for J; bases not matched to a gene: 3. The CDR3 sequence: CASSLRGPHNEQFF. Here the CDR3 DNA reads TGTGCCAGCAGCTTGAGGGGGCCCCACAATGAGCAGTTCTTC.

Ten or more counts support this clonotype. V usage is TRBV18 and J usage is TRBJ1-1; D might be TRBD1 (5 bases). Deletions cut 3 bases from V and 0 bases from J, with 14 bases between. CDR3 size: 16 residues. Per the germline V gene, CDR1 is KGHSH and CDR2 is LQKENI. The CDR3 spells CASSPVKGSVNTEAFF. The CDR3 region has the DNA TGTGCCAGCTCACCGGTAAAGGGGTCGGTGAACACTGAAGCTTTCTTT.

This clonotype came up many times. The genes are TRBV4-2 and TRBJ2-7, with D unclear. From germline, CDR1 is LGHNA and CDR2 YNFKEQ. CDR3 length: 15 amino acids. The V end lost 0 bases, the J end lost 1 base, and 10 bases lay between the germline ends. CDR3 DNA: TGTGCCAGCAGCCAAGAAGGTTCGCCTTCCTACGAGCAGTACTTC. This translates into CASSQEGSPSYEQYF.

Many counts were recorded for this clonotype. The chain carries TRBV12-3 or TRBV12-4 and TRBJ2-5; D perhaps matches TRBD1 (5 bases). CDR3 length: 13 residues. V was trimmed by 5 bases and J by 5 bases, leaving 12 bases between them. CDR3 residues: CASSARAAETQYF. The CDR3 DNA reads TGTGCCAGCAGTGCCAGGGCGGCGGAGACCCAGTACTTC.

The rearrangement joins TRBV5-6 to TRBJ2-5; TRBD2 agrees at 13 bases. The CDR3 is 20 amino acids. The junction had 16 bases not matched to a gene; V was cut back by 2 bases and J by 3 bases. Germline CDR1 is SGHDT and CDR2 is YYEEEE. The CDR3 DNA is TGTGCCAGCAGCTTAACAGGGGGCGGACTAGCGGGAGAAAACGAAGAGACCCAGTACTTC. This encodes CASSLTGGGLAGENEETQYF.